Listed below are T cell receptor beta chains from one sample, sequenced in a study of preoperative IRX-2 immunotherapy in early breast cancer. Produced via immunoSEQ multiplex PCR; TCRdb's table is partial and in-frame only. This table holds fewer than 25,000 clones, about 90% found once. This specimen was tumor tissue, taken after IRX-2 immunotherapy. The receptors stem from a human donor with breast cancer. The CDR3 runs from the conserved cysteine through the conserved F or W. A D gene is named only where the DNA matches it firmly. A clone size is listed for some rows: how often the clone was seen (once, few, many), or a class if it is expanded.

DNA: TGTGCCAGCACCGGAGGACTCATGAACACTGAAGCTTTCTTT
CDR3: CASTGGLMNTEAFF
D: NA
V: TRBV5-4
size: few
J: TRBJ1-1

DNA: TGTGCCAGCAGCATTATAATGACCTGGGGCCCCAATCAGCCCCAGCATTTT
CDR3: CASSIIMTWGPNQPQHF
D: NA
V: TRBV7-6
size: NA
J: TRBJ1-5

DNA: TGTGCCAGCAGTTCCCACGGGTCTCAGACAGATACGCAGTATTTT
CDR3: CASSSHGSQTDTQYF
D: NA
V: TRBV6-1
size: NA
J: TRBJ2-3

DNA: TGCGCCAGCAGCTTGGTTCCGGGACAGACATACAATGAGCAGTTCTTC
CDR3: CASSLVPGQTYNEQFF
D: TRBD1
V: TRBV5-1
size: NA
J: TRBJ2-1

DNA: TGTGCCAGCAGGCTGACCCGGACCGGGGAGCTGTTTTTT
CDR3: CASRLTRTGELFF
D: NA
V: TRBV2
size: NA
J: TRBJ2-2

DNA: TGCGCCAGCAGTGTAACCAGGGGAAGCTACGAGCAGTACTTC
CDR3: CASSVTRGSYEQYF
D: NA
V: TRBV10-1
size: NA
J: TRBJ2-7

DNA: TGCGCCAGCAGTTTTGACGGGGATAATTCACCCCTCCACTTT
CDR3: CASSFDGDNSPLHF
D: NA
V: TRBV5-1
size: once
J: TRBJ1-6

DNA: TGTGCTAGTGGTTTTGGTCCCACTGAAGCTTTCTTT
CDR3: CASGFGPTEAFF
D: NA
V: TRBV12-5
size: NA
J: TRBJ1-1

DNA: TGTGCCAGCAGCTTTTTACCAGGGTTCAGGAATGAGCAGTTCTTC
CDR3: CASSFLPGFRNEQFF
D: NA
V: TRBV7-8
size: NA
J: TRBJ2-1

DNA: TGTGCCAGCAGCCTAACAGGGGGCCAATACAATGAGCAGTTCTTC
CDR3: CASSLTGGQYNEQFF
D: TRBD1
V: TRBV6-6
size: NA
J: TRBJ2-1

DNA: TGTGCCACCAGCAGAGATAGGCGGAACACCGGGGAGCTGTTTTTT
CDR3: CATSRDRRNTGELFF
D: NA
V: TRBV15
size: NA
J: TRBJ2-2

DNA: TGTGCCAGCAGTTGGGACAGGGGAGGGCAGCCCCAGCATTTT
CDR3: CASSWDRGGQPQHF
D: TRBD1
V: TRBV2
size: NA
J: TRBJ1-5

DNA: TGCGCCAGCAGCCAAGAGTCAGCTTCGGATCAGCCCCAGCATTTT
CDR3: CASSQESASDQPQHF
D: NA
V: TRBV4-1
size: NA
J: TRBJ1-5

DNA: TGTGCCAGCAGCTTAGATATCCTAAGCTCCTACGAGCAGTACTTC
CDR3: CASSLDILSSYEQYF
D: NA
V: TRBV11-3
size: NA
J: TRBJ2-7

DNA: TGCGCCAGCAGCTCCGACAGGGGGAGCTATGGCTACACCTTC
CDR3: CASSSDRGSYGYTF
D: TRBD1
V: TRBV5-1
size: NA
J: TRBJ1-2

DNA: TGTGCCAGCAGCTTAAGTGGAGGCACTGAAGCTTTCTTT
CDR3: CASSLSGGTEAFF
D: NA
V: TRBV11-3
size: NA
J: TRBJ1-1

DNA: TGCGCCAGCAGCTTGGCTGGGGATGAGACCCAGTACTTC
CDR3: CASSLAGDETQYF
D: NA
V: TRBV5-1
size: NA
J: TRBJ2-5

DNA: TGTGCCAGTAAGGGGGCAGGACGGTCCACGGCCCAGCATTTT
CDR3: CASKGAGRSTAQHF
D: TRBD1
V: TRBV19
size: NA
J: TRBJ1-5

DNA: TGTGCCAGCAGTTTATCGAGGGCCAATACGCAGTATTTT
CDR3: CASSLSRANTQYF
D: NA
V: TRBV27
size: NA
J: TRBJ2-3